A single sample is the source of the 20 T cell receptor beta chains below, sequenced in a study of OX40 agonist ivuxolimab in advanced cancers. TCRdb's copy holds only in-frame clones and misses some; the assay was immunoSEQ multiplex PCR. The sample shows just under 75,000 clones, about nine tenths of them seen only once. The sequenced sample was CD4+ or CD8+ T cells sorted from blood, obtained in a trial of the OX40 agonist ivuxolimab. These receptors originate from an adult with an advanced solid tumor such as melanoma, head and neck, liver or kidney cancer.

The V gene is TRBV2, the J gene TRBJ2-2; D remains unclear. Germline V gene sequence: CDR1 SNHLY, CDR2 FYNNEI. Trimming took 6 bases from V and 1 from J, leaving 9 bases between them. The CDR3 sequence is 14 residues long. CDR3 protein: CASRRRLNTGELFF. CDR3 sequence (DNA): TGTGCCAGCAGACGAAGGTTGAACACCGGGGAGCTGTTTTTT.

In this sample, this clone turned up a few times. V and J are TRBV5-6 and TRBJ1-5; D unclear. Looked up from germline, CDR1 is SGHDT and CDR2 is YYEEEE. V gave up 2 bases and J gave up 3 bases, with 9 bases separating them. This CDR3 has 14 amino acids. CDR3 region: CASSFGVDNQPQHF. Here the CDR3 DNA reads TGTGCCAGCAGCTTCGGGGTTGACAATCAGCCCCAGCATTTT.

This sequence joins TRBV6-5 and TRBJ2-2; D unclear. Trimming left V 6 bases short and J 4 bases short, with 12 bases between. Germline V gives CDR1 MNHEY, CDR2 SVGAGI. CDR3 length: 14 amino acids. CDR3 sequence reads: CASRPLEITGELFF. In DNA, the CDR3 is TGTGCCAGCAGACCTCTCGAGATCACCGGGGAGCTGTTTTTT.

The chain has TRBV28 and TRBJ2-5; D might be TRBD1 (5 bases). The CDR3 spans 14 residues. Germline lookup yields CDR1 MDHEN and CDR2 SYDVKM. Between the trimmed V and J ends, which lost 3 bases and 0 bases, there was a span of 8 bases. The CDR3 bases are TGTGCCAGCAGTTTTTTCAGGGACCAAGAGACCCAGTACTTC. Protein product: CASSFFRDQETQYF.

The CDR3 region has the DNA TGCGCCAGCAGTTATATTCGGGGGAGTGAAGCTTTCTTT. Translation: CASSYIRGSEAFF. The genes are TRBV5-1 and TRBJ1-1, with D possibly TRBD1 on 5 matching bases. Per germline, CDR1 SGHRS and CDR2 YFSETQ. The CDR3 covers 13 residues. Trimming pared 5 bases from V and 7 bases from J, leaving 15 bases between.

This rearrangement joins TRBV15 to TRBJ2-7; 9 bases align to TRBD2. CDR3 length equals 16 residues. Germline lookup yields CDR1 LNHNV and CDR2 YYDKDF (reference sequence). The V and J ends lost 0 bases and 4 bases, in that order; junction bases with no gene match: 7. Here the CDR3 DNA reads TGTGCCACCAGCAGAGAGATCGGTAGCGGGAGTTACGAGCAGTACTTC. Translated, it gives CATSREIGSGSYEQYF.

The genes are TRBV6-5 and TRBJ2-1, with D uncertain. The V end was cut by 6 bases, the J end by 15 bases, with 21 bases between. CDR3 length: 13 residues. The germline CDR1 and CDR2 sequences are MNHEY and SVGAGI. The CDR3 here is CASSLLVAGPWFF. CDR3 sequence (DNA): TGTGCCAGCAGCCTACTGGTAGCAGGCCCGTGGTTCTTC.

This chain uses TRBV11-2 with TRBJ2-5; D possibly corresponds to TRBD1 (8 bases). The germline V gene encodes CDR1 SGHAT and CDR2 FQNNGV. The germline V and J ends were trimmed by 5 bases and 2 bases, with 18 bases remaining between them. The CDR3 contains 16 residues. DNA of the CDR3: TGTGCCAGCAGCACCAACAGGGGGGGAGCACAAGAGACCCAGTACTTC. As protein: CASSTNRGGAQETQYF.

This chain links TRBV5-6 with TRBJ2-3, with 10 bases identical to TRBD1. Germline lookup yields CDR1 SGHDT and CDR2 YYEEEE. CDR3 size: 15 residues. Trimming at V came to 3 bases and at J to 2 bases, leaving 3 bases not matched to a gene. The CDR3 reads CASSYGTGDTDTQYF. The CDR3 region has the DNA TGTGCCAGCAGCTACGGGACAGGGGACACAGATACGCAGTATTTT.

CDR3 DNA: TGTGCCAGTAGACCAGGGGGGATCATAAACATTCAGTACTTC. Its translation: CASRPGGIINIQYF. This sequence joins TRBV19 and TRBJ2-4; D might be TRBD1 (7 bases). The CDR3 spans 14 residues. Germline CDR1 LNHDA, CDR2 SQIVND (reference sequence). Trimming cost V 6 bases and J 6 bases, with 15 bases left between them.

The rearrangement uses TRBV2 and TRBJ1-1, with no clear D. Trimming removed 8 bases from V and 6 bases from J, with 16 bases in between. CDR3 length: 13 residues. The germline CDR1 and CDR2 sequences are SNHLY and FYNNEI. DNA for the CDR3: TGTGCCAGCTTTTACATCACGGTATCTGAAGCTTTCTTT. Protein sequence: CASFYITVSEAFF.

The chain couples TRBV27 to TRBJ2-7, with 8 bases aligning to TRBD2. V was pared by 6 bases and J by 9 bases, with 10 bases of the junction left unmatched. Germline lookup yields CDR1 MNHEY and CDR2 SMNVEV (reference sequence). The CDR3 sequence is 13 residues long. CDR3 DNA sequence: TGTGCCAGCAGCCTCACTAGCGGCGGCGGGCAGTACTTC. Encoded protein: CASSLTSGGGQYF.

This chain uses TRBV29-1 with TRBJ1-2; D gene ambiguous. Deletions cut 0 bases from V and 5 bases from J, with 7 bases between. CDR3 length equals 12 residues. CDR1 is SQVTM, CDR2 ANQGSEA, per germline. CDR3: CSVEDKRYGYTF. In DNA form, the CDR3 reads TGCAGCGTTGAAGACAAGAGGTATGGCTACACCTTC.

The chain carries TRBV7-2 and TRBJ2-3; TRBD2 aligns across 8 bases. There are 19 residues in the CDR3. Germline V gene lookup returns CDR1 SGHTA and CDR2 FQGNSA. Losses at the gene ends were 4 bases for V and 1 base for J; bases not matched to a gene: 16. The CDR3 nucleotides read TGTGCCAGCAGCTCCTCCCAGGGACCGGGAGGGTCCGGCACAGATACGCAGTATTTT. Translating gives CASSSSQGPGGSGTDTQYF.

The chain uses TRBV7-2 and TRBJ1-2; D remains unclear. V was cut by 4 bases and J by 8 bases, with 17 bases left in between. CDR1 is SGHTA and CDR2 is FQGNSA in the germline V gene. This CDR3 has 14 residues. The DNA of the CDR3 is TGTGCCAGCAGCTCCGTAACCCTCCTCGAGGGCTACACCTTC. Its protein product is CASSSVTLLEGYTF.

The rearrangement links TRBV7-8 to TRBJ2-1; D remains unclear. This CDR3 comprises 13 residues. V was trimmed by 4 bases and J by 5 bases, leaving 9 bases between them. CDR1 is SGHVS, CDR2 FQNEAQ, per germline. Written as DNA, the CDR3 is TGTGCCAGCAGCTCCTGGACGGACAATGAGCAGTTCTTC. It specifies CASSSWTDNEQFF.

The chain links TRBV6-5 to TRBJ2-7, with D perhaps TRBD2 (6 bases). Germline CDR1 and CDR2: MNHEY and SVGAGI. The V and J ends lost 6 bases and 0 bases respectively, with 12 bases between them. The CDR3 totals 14 residues. CDR3 region: CASSKSGLSYEQYF. The CDR3 DNA follows: TGTGCCAGCAGCAAGAGCGGGCTCTCCTACGAGCAGTACTTC.

The chain combines TRBV30 with TRBJ2-3; possible D gene TRBD1, 5 bases. This CDR3 is built from 15 residues. Per germline, CDR1 GTSNPN and CDR2 SVGIG (reference sequence). Trimming removed 0 bases from V and 1 base from J, with 11 bases in between. CDR3 protein: CAWSVKGSRTDTQYF. The CDR3 bases are TGTGCCTGGAGTGTGAAGGGGTCCCGCACAGATACGCAGTATTTT.

The chain combines TRBV7-8 with TRBJ2-7; D ambiguous. Germline loops: CDR1 SGHVS, CDR2 FQNEAQ. This CDR3 spans 15 amino acids. Trimming left V 1 base short and J 1 base short, with 11 bases between. DNA for the CDR3: TGTGCCAGCAGCTTAGAGGCTGAATCTTCCTACGAGCAGTACTTC. Residues: CASSLEAESSYEQYF.

This chain uses TRBV5-4 with TRBJ2-5, with D perhaps matching TRBD2 (6 bases). Looked up from germline, CDR1 is SGHNT and CDR2 is YYREEE (reference sequence). The CDR3 runs 14 residues. The germline V and J ends were trimmed by 4 bases and 5 bases, with 15 bases remaining between them. The CDR3 is CASSLIGAGETQYF. CDR3 in DNA: TGTGCCAGCAGCCTGATTGGTGCGGGGGAGACCCAGTACTTC.